This T cell receptor beta chain was recorded in a study of blood T cell repertoires in COVID-19. Study background: From T cells, B-cell-depleted T cells, or PBMCs came the material, which was cDNA or gDNA.

This clone was counted once. Data came from immunoSEQ multiplex PCR; TCRdb stores just in-frame clones and leaves some out. The sample holds around 120,000 clones; nearly 90% are singletons and the top ten take 3.8%. The CDR3 is made up of 17 amino acids. Per germline, CDR1 LNHDA and CDR2 SQIVND (reference sequence). V was clipped by 0 bases and J by 6 bases; unmatched bases: 9. This sequence was found in a woman between 55 and 75 years old with COVID-19, enrolled during active disease. Sequencing was carried out using peripheral blood. This rearrangement joins TRBV19 to TRBJ2-7; 12 bases line up with TRBD2. CDR3 region: CASSIDSASGGAAEQYF. CDR3 sequence (DNA): TGTGCCAGTAGTATAGATTCGGCTAGCGGGGGGGCGGCCGAGCAGTACTTC.